This T cell receptor (beta chain) was captured by sequencing in a study of T cells in localized non-small cell lung cancer (dated by TCRdb to 2019 to 2021). Notes on the research overall: T cell repertoires of a few hundred early-stage NSCLC patients were analyzed, with tumors being compared against uninvolved tumor-adjacent lungs. All 236 NSCLC patients in the cohort were treatment-naive and had localized lung tumors that were resected. A mean age of 66.3 years was recorded for the NSCLC patients, of whom 120 to 150 were male and more than 85 were female.

The immunoSEQ Assay was used to sequence TCR beta CDR3 regions from DNA. As for the original processing: To compute T cell density, TCR beta template counts were normalized to usable DNA, which was estimated by amplifying housekeeping genes. Richness was estimated using the preseqR package, with extrapolation to 400,000 templates for PBMC samples and to 120,000 templates for tissue samples. Clonality was calculated as one minus Pielou's evenness. Differential abundance testing on productive amino-acid clonotypes, with a minimum total count of 5 and an alpha of 0.1, was used to identify tissue-enriched TCRs. Repertoire overlap between compartments was quantified with the Jaccard Index and Morisita Overlap Index. GLIPH clustered TCR beta CDR3s with public tetramer-defined viral CDR3s; viral motifs required at least three viral sequences plus V-gene enrichment. Entries here come from immuneACCESS through TCRdb and include only in-frame sequences with V and J called. Some clones fail to appear in such tables; in the studies checked, an unresolved V gene covers under half of the shortfall, and the cause of the remainder is unknown. V and J calls and clone size are those listed in that table; D and trimming were worked out from the DNA. The sample table lists just over 70,000 clones, roughly nine tenths of them with a count of one. Of the sample, 21% is held by the ten largest clones.

At diagnosis, tumor, uninvolved tumor-adjacent lung and peripheral blood were collected and then preserved as a mix of FFPE and fresh-frozen material. For TCR repertoire profiling, blood samples were analyzed in the form of peripheral blood mononuclear cells. With respect to this clone: The antigen it binds to is not known. The record has no base qualities; no much larger clone is one base away.

What the authors observed across the whole study: Uninvolved tumor-adjacent lung showed the highest T cell clonality, higher than tumor, which suggests more focused antigenic responses in the uninvolved tumor-adjacent lung. Because multi-region tumor sequencing was not performed, intratumor heterogeneity could not be ruled out. A median of roughly 50 of the top 100 tumor clones turned up in the paired uninvolved adjacent lung, and under 30 of those clones also ranked among the top 100 of that same adjacent lung. Longer overall survival was associated with higher T cell density in blood, whereas shorter survival was associated with higher clonality in adjacent lung. Because of the exploratory design, TCR variables were selected using unadjusted p-values without false-discovery rate correction.

The specimen was peripheral blood, collected before any cancer treatment. The receptor's source is a male donor older than 55 with stage III squamous cell lung carcinoma.

In nucleotides, the sequence is TGTGCCAGCAGCCAGGAACCGGGACGGAATAATGAAAAACTGTTTTTT. This codes for CASSQEPGRNNEKLFF. The V and J genes are TRBV4-2 and TRBJ1-4, with TRBD1 tentatively as D gene (5 bases match). Looking up the germline V gene yields CDR1 LGHNA and CDR2 YNFKEQ. Taken from cysteine to phenylalanine, the CDR3 has 16 residues. Only CDR3 DNA remains: 48 bases, in frame from the first base. V loses 3 bases of germline sequence and J loses 4 bases, and the interval between the two ends is 15 bases.